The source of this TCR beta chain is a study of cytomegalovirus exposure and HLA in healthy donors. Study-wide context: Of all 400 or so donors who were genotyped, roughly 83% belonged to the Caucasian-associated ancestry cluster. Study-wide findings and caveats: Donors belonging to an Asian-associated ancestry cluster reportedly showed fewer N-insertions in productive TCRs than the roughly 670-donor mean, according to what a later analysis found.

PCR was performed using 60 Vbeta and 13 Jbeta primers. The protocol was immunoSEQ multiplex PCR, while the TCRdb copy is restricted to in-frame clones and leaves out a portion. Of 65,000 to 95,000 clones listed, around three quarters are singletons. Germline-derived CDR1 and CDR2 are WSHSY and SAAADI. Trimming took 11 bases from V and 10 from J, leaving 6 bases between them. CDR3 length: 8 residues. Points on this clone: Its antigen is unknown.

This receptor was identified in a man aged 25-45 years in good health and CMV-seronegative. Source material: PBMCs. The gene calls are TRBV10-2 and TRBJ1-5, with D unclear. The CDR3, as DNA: TGCGCCCCCGTTCCCCAGCATTTT. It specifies CAPVPQHF.